This T cell receptor (beta chain) was sequenced during a study of cytomegalovirus exposure and HLA in healthy donors. Donors in the study were healthy people who gave bone marrow. The PCR made use of 60 Vbeta and 13 Jbeta primers. The repertoire was sequenced with immunoSEQ multiplex PCR; TCRdb's copy has only in-frame clones and lacks some. The profile covers more than 80,000 clones, with 60% to 80% appearing a single time and around 2.5% taken by the ten largest. Germline lookup yields CDR1 SGHTA and CDR2 FQGNSA. The CDR3 loop spans 13 amino acids. V was clipped by 6 bases and J by 0 bases, with 9 bases between them.

The receptor was derived from a man aged 40-50 years in good health and CMV-seronegative. The sequenced sample consisted of PBMCs. V usage is TRBV7-2 and J usage is TRBJ2-7; D gene uncertain. The CDR3 is CASSEARSYEQYF. CDR3 DNA: TGTGCCAGCAGTGAGGCACGCTCCTACGAGCAGTACTTC. The full variable domain, rest sourced from reference TRBV7-2 and TRBJ2-7, is GAGVSQSPSNKVTEKGKDVELRCDPISGHTALYWYRQSLGQGLEFLIYFQGNSAPDKSGLPSDRFSAERTGGSVSTLTIQRTQQEDSAVYLCASSEARSYEQYFGPGTRLTVT.